One sample yielded the 16 T cell receptor beta chains listed below, sequenced in a study of identical twins. TCRdb re-analysed the 5' RACE reads in MiXCR, keeping a single row per CDR3 protein. The table has 1.5 million or so distinct CDR3 sequences, less than 40% seen once. Sequenced: cord blood. The receptor set was obtained from a newborn girl in good health.

This clonotype has at least ten counts. Written as DNA, the CDR3 is TGCAGCACCCGTGCCGGGGGCACAGATACGCAGTATTTT. It yields the protein CSTRAGGTDTQYF. V is TRBV29-1 and J is TRBJ2-3; possibly TRBD2 for D (5 bases). Between the trimmed V and J ends, which lost 8 bases and 1 base, there was a span of 13 bases. The V gene's germline CDR1 is SQVTM and CDR2 ANQGSEA. The CDR3 runs 13 residues.

A few counts support this clonotype. This sequence joins TRBV2 and TRBJ2-3, with 10 positions matching TRBD2. The V and J ends lost 7 bases and 3 bases, in that order; junction bases with no gene match: 7. The CDR3 contains 15 residues. Per the germline V gene, CDR1 is SNHLY and CDR2 is FYNNEI. The CDR3 sequence: CASTPAGGPTDTQYF. CDR3 DNA: TGTGCCAGCACCCCAGCGGGAGGGCCGACAGATACGCAGTATTTT.

This clonotype was observed a few times. The chain links TRBV6-1 to TRBJ2-7, with TRBD1 matching 7 bases. This CDR3 has 15 amino acids. Trimming took 4 bases from V and 1 from J; bases not matched to a gene: 7. The germline gives CDR1 MNHNS, CDR2 SASEGT. CDR3 residues: CASSAQGQLSYEQYF. The CDR3 nucleotides are TGTGCCAGCAGTGCCCAGGGACAGTTGTCCTACGAGCAGTACTTC.

The V gene is TRBV5-1, the J gene TRBJ2-5, with 10 bases that match TRBD1. Trimming removed 0 bases from V and 0 bases from J; junction bases left unmatched: 8. Germline-derived CDR1 and CDR2 are SGHRS and YFSETQ. The CDR3 spans 18 residues. The CDR3 region has the DNA TGCGCCAGCAGCTTGGCTATCGGACAGGGGGGAAACCAAGAGACCCAGTACTTC. This gives the protein CASSLAIGQGGNQETQYF.

The chain is built from TRBV2 and TRBJ2-5; D ambiguous. Judging by the DNA end, TRBJ2-7 fits better; the J call may be wrong. Per germline, CDR1 SNHLY and CDR2 FYNNEI. This CDR3 is 11 amino acids long. The CDR3 sequence: CASAWVGEQYF. The CDR3 DNA reads TGTGCCAGCGCGTGGGTTGGCGAGCAGTACTTC.

On this clonotype itself: This could be a read error, since a much larger clone is one nucleotide away. The chain is built from TRBV27 and TRBJ2-3; 9 bases are a match to TRBD2. This CDR3 has 16 residues. Germline V gene lookup returns CDR1 MNHEY and CDR2 SMNVEV (reference sequence). With 5 bases clipped from V and 0 bases from J, the junction kept 6 bases outside the gene matches. The chain's CDR3 is CASSTPGTSSTDTQYF. In DNA form, the CDR3 reads TGTGCCAGCAGTACACCCGGGACTAGCAGCACAGATACGCAGTATTTT.

The chain recombines TRBV3-1 with TRBJ2-7, with 7 bases that match TRBD2. The germline CDR1 and CDR2 sequences are LGHDT and YNNKEL (reference sequence). This CDR3 has 16 amino acids. The junction had 7 bases not matched to a gene; V was cut back by 1 base and J by 1 base. DNA of the CDR3: TGTGCCAGCAGCCAAGGGGGTCTAGCGGTTTCCTACGAGCAGTACTTC. Translation: CASSQGGLAVSYEQYF.

There are a few counts of this clonotype. This rearrangement joins TRBV7-9 to TRBJ2-7; TRBD1 might be the D (5 bases). The DNA end lines up better with TRBJ2-4; the J call may be wrong. The CDR3 sequence is 14 residues long. Germline lookup yields CDR1 SEHNR and CDR2 FQNEAQ (reference sequence). The DNA of the CDR3 is TGTGCCAGCAGCTCCAGGGTTGGCAAAAACATTCAGTACTTC. Its protein is CASSSRVGKNIQYF.

V gene TRBV2 combines with J gene TRBJ1-4; 7 nucleotides align to TRBD1. The CDR3 spans 12 residues. Germline CDR1 and CDR2: SNHLY and FYNNEI. CDR3 sequence: CVSGQHNEKLFF. Here the CDR3 DNA reads TGTGTCTCGGGACAGCATAATGAAAAACTGTTTTTT.

CDR3: CSAGTGGFHYGYTF. In DNA, the CDR3 is TGCAGTGCTGGGACAGGGGGATTTCACTATGGCTACACCTTC. V usage is TRBV20-1 and J usage is TRBJ1-2; TRBD1 matches 11 bases. The ends lost 5 bases at V and 3 bases at J; junction bases unmatched: 5. Germline V gives CDR1 DFQATT, CDR2 SNEGSKA (reference sequence). The CDR3 has 14 amino acids.

This clonotype has a handful of counts. V is TRBV9 and J is TRBJ2-2, with 13 bases matching TRBD2. This CDR3 has 15 amino acids. Germline V gene lookup returns CDR1 SGDLS and CDR2 YYNGEE. After removal of 3 bases from V and 4 bases from J, the junction contained 0 bases not matched to a gene. CDR3 coding DNA: TGTGCCAGCAGCGGGACTAGCGGGAGCACCGGGGAGCTGTTTTTT. Translated, it gives CASSGTSGSTGELFF.

This clonotype has just one count. V is TRBV15 and J is TRBJ2-7, with 8 positions matching TRBD1. After removal of 0 bases from V and 1 base from J, the junction contained 2 bases not matched to a gene. The CDR3 is 15 amino acids. Germline CDR1 and CDR2: LNHNV and YYDKDF (reference sequence). For the CDR3, the DNA is TGTGCCACCAGCAGAGAAAGACAGGGGTCCTACGAGCAGTACTTC. It encodes CATSRERQGSYEQYF.

V is TRBV4-2 and J is TRBJ2-3; 9 positions match TRBD2. Germline V gives CDR1 LGHNA, CDR2 YNFKEQ. Germline trimming cut 2 bases from V and 5 bases from J; bases unmatched to any gene: 11. The CDR3 is made up of 17 amino acids. Here the CDR3 reads CASSQWMRGGPEDTQYF. CDR3 DNA sequence: TGTGCCAGCAGCCAATGGATGCGGGGGGGCCCTGAAGATACGCAGTATTTT.

J is TRBJ2-1 and V is TRBV20-1; TRBD2 matches at 7 bases. V lost 5 bases to trimming and J lost 2 bases; unmatched junction nucleotides: 6. This CDR3 is 14 amino acids long. The germline V gene has CDR1 DFQATT and CDR2 SNEGSKA (reference sequence). The CDR3 loop is CSASRETTYNEQFF. CDR3 nucleotides: TGCAGTGCTTCGCGGGAGACCACCTACAATGAGCAGTTCTTC.

With respect to this clonotype: Being one base from a much bigger clone, this may be a read error. The chain uses TRBV12-3 or TRBV12-4 and TRBJ1-4, with D perhaps matching TRBD1 (6 bases). The CDR3 consists of 14 residues. Written as DNA, the CDR3 is TGTGCCAGCAGCCGGACAGCAACTAATGGAAAACTGTTTTTT. As protein: CASSRTATNGKLFF.

J is TRBJ2-3 and V is TRBV25-1; 14 nucleotides align to TRBD2. The trim removed 6 bases at V and 4 bases at J, leaving 9 bases unmatched. Per the germline V gene, CDR1 is MGHDK and CDR2 is SYGVNS. The length of the CDR3 is 17 residues. In DNA, the CDR3 is TGTGCCAGCAGCCAAGGGACTAGCGGGAGAAGTGCAGATACGCAGTATTTT. Translation: CASSQGTSGRSADTQYF.